This record looks at one T cell receptor (beta chain) sequence and its context. The antigen remains undetermined. The V gene end was trimmed by 5 bases and the J gene end by 3 bases; junction bases not matched to a gene: 5. Germline CDR1 and CDR2: LNHDA and SQIVND (reference sequence). The CDR3 consists of 14 residues. CD8 cells classed as naive were CD45RO-negative and positively selected for CCR7, excluding terminally differentiated effector memory CD45RA+ cells. The record originates from a study of shared clonotypes between healthy human individuals. On the study more broadly: The people who gave samples were a couple of women and three men aged 18 to 49. General observations from the study: Generally, estimated richness proved larger in naive subsets than it did in memory subsets. Around 5.3% of naive CD4 clonotypes were shared across a handful of donors. It was the non-shared clonotypes that had lower generation probabilities than clonotypes shared by all four donors.

The assay was immunoSEQ multiplex PCR, and TCRdb's table has in-frame clones only and misses some. This sample carries fewer than 700,000 clones, approximately 95% of them seen once, and the ten largest clones take over 0.1%. The source material was naive CD8+ T cells sorted from blood. The chain links TRBV19 to TRBJ2-7; 9 nucleotides match TRBD1. This receptor was obtained from a woman aged 25 to 39 in good health. For the CDR3, the DNA is TGTGCCAGTAGTGACCGGGACAGGGTCTACGAGCAGTACTTC. It encodes CASSDRDRVYEQYF.